Listed here are 21 T cell receptor beta chains from one sample, sequenced in a study of T cells in Graves' hyperthyroidism and ophthalmopathy. TCR beta CDR3 regions were amplified from RNA transcripts. The study used the HTBI primer set for a first-round RT-PCR of the TCR CDR3. TCRdb reanalysed the multiplex PCR reads using MiXCR and keeps one entry per CDR3 protein. The profile shows around 600,000 distinct CDR3 sequences, 45% of them singletons. Material: peripheral blood or thyroid tissue (not recorded which). These receptors all come from an adult man with Graves' disease, either hyperthyroidism or ophthalmopathy (not recorded which).

The CDR3 DNA follows: TGTGCCAGCAGTTTATGGGGGGACAGCCAGCCCCAGCATTTT. As protein: CASSLWGDSQPQHF. This chain connects TRBV7-8 to TRBJ1-5; 7 nucleotides agree with TRBD1. V was clipped by 6 bases and J by 7 bases; unmatched bases: 9. The CDR3 covers 14 residues. Germline V gene lookup returns CDR1 SGHVS and CDR2 FQNEAQ.

The rearrangement links TRBV7-9 to TRBJ2-2, with a tentative D call TRBD2 (7 bases). CDR1 SEHNR and CDR2 FQNEAQ come from the germline V gene (reference sequence). This CDR3 spans 16 amino acids. The V and J ends lost 10 bases and 6 bases respectively, with 24 bases between them. The CDR3 nucleotides are TGTGCCACAGCCCGCGGGGGCGGGAGAGGCGCCGGGGAGCTGTTTTTT. Protein: CATARGGGRGAGELFF.

This sequence joins TRBV20-1 and TRBJ2-3, with 8 nucleotides matching TRBD1. Germline assignment: CDR1 DFQATT and CDR2 SNEGSKA (reference sequence). CDR3 size: 15 residues. Trimming cost V 6 bases and J 0 bases; bases outside gene matches: 8. The CDR3 DNA reads as TGCAGTGCGCCTCTGGGACAGGAAAGCACAGATACGCAGTATTTT. It encodes CSAPLGQESTDTQYF.

As concerns this clonotype: This may be a read error: a much more frequent sequence differs by one nucleotide. This chain uses TRBV10-1 with TRBJ2-7, with D maybe TRBD1 (5 bases). This CDR3 is built from 14 residues. Germline lookup yields CDR1 WNHNN and CDR2 SYGVQD (reference sequence). The CDR3 nucleotides read TGCGCCAGCAGTGTAGGGGTGAGCCCCTACGGGCAGTACTTC. The encoded protein is CASSVGVSPYGQYF.

The sample holds a few counts of this clonotype. This chain joins TRBV2 and TRBJ1-5, with 11 bases matching TRBD1. The CDR3 is 16 amino acids. The V gene's germline CDR1 is SNHLY and CDR2 FYNNEI. V lost 5 bases, J lost 6 bases, and 9 bases stayed unmatched. The CDR3 region is CASSLPWTGGFQPQHF. The DNA for the CDR3 is TGTGCCAGCAGTTTACCTTGGACAGGGGGCTTTCAGCCCCAGCATTTT.

The chain has TRBV29-1 and TRBJ1-5; TRBD1 matches at 8 bases. There are 13 residues in the CDR3. Germline V lookup: CDR1 SQVTM, CDR2 ANQGSEA. Trimming took 6 bases from V and 3 from J; bases not matched to a gene: 4. CDR3: CSVRDRNNQPQHF. The CDR3 DNA is TGCAGCGTCCGGGACAGGAACAATCAGCCCCAGCATTTT.

The chain combines TRBV25-1 with TRBJ1-1; 9 positions agree with TRBD1. With 4 bases clipped from V and 5 bases from J, the junction kept 8 bases outside the gene matches. The germline CDR1 and CDR2 sequences are MGHDK and SYGVNS. CDR3 length: 15 amino acids. Written as DNA, the CDR3 is TGTGCCAGCAGTGCGCAGGGACAGGGTTTGACTGAAGCTTTCTTT. Protein sequence: CASSAQGQGLTEAFF.

The chain joins TRBV12-3 or TRBV12-4 to TRBJ1-1; no clear D gene. The CDR3 totals 11 residues. V was pared by 4 bases and J by 8 bases, with 8 bases between. The CDR3 loop is CASSYRGEAFF. The CDR3 DNA reads as TGTGCCAGCAGTTATCGAGGAGAAGCTTTCTTT.

As regards this clonotype: The junction departs from the called germline gene at one end, perhaps through a read error. This chain uses TRBV7-2 with TRBJ1-5; the D gene is possibly TRBD1 (6 bases). Germline V gene data show CDR1 as SGHTA and CDR2 as FQGNSA. The CDR3 is 15 residues long. CDR3 loop: CASSQVFLGGQPQHF. The CDR3, as DNA: TGCGCCAGCAGCCAAGTCTTCTTAGGGGGTCAGCCCCAGCATTTT.

This clonotype was recorded a few times. The germline gene is not matched at one end of the junction; a read error may be the cause. CDR3 sequence: CASSLSTGTSVTGELYF. Here the CDR3 DNA reads TGTGCCAGCAGCCTAAGCACCGGGACTAGCGTCACCGGGGAGCTGTACTTC. The rearrangement uses TRBV7-9 and TRBJ2-7, with 10 bases identical to TRBD2. The germline V gene encodes CDR1 SEHNR and CDR2 FQNEAQ (reference sequence). The length of the CDR3 is 17 residues. Looking up the rest from reference TRBV7-9 and TRBJ2-7 gives the full variable domain: DTGVSQNPRHKITKRGQNVTFRCDPISEHNRLYWYRQTLGQGPEFLTYFQNEAQLEKSRLLSDRFSAERPKGSFSTLEIQRTEQGDSAMYLCASSLSTGTSVTGELYFGPGTRLTVT.

This clonotype came up many times. CDR3 in DNA: TGTGCCAGCAGCTTAGGGCCAGCGGGGAACCAAGAGACCCAGTACTTC. Amino acid sequence: CASSLGPAGNQETQYF. This rearrangement joins TRBV7-8 to TRBJ2-5; the match to TRBD2 covers 7 bases. CDR3 length: 16 residues. The germline gives CDR1 SGHVS, CDR2 FQNEAQ. V trimming: 1 base; J trimming: 0 bases; junction bases outside the gene matches: 5.

Many counts were recorded for this clonotype. The rearrangement links TRBV7-8 to TRBJ1-5; D possibly corresponds to TRBD1 (5 bases). Per germline, CDR1 SGHVS and CDR2 FQNEAQ. The V and J ends lost 0 bases and 6 bases respectively, with 9 bases between them. This CDR3 region has 14 residues. In nucleotides, the CDR3 is TGTGCCAGCAGCTTAGCTTCAGGGTTTCAGCCCCAGCATTTT. Translation: CASSLASGFQPQHF.

This clonotype was observed a single time. This rearrangement joins TRBV7-9 to TRBJ1-1; D call uncertain. Germline loops: CDR1 SEHNR, CDR2 FQNEAQ (reference sequence). Trimming removed 8 bases from V and 1 base from J, with 8 bases in between. The CDR3 has 12 amino acids. The CDR3 DNA reads TGTGCCAGCGGGTTGGCGAACACTGAAGCTTTCTTT. Translation gives CASGLANTEAFF.

The V and J genes are TRBV5-6 and TRBJ2-2; D uncertain. This CDR3 has 18 residues. The V gene's germline CDR1 is SGHDT and CDR2 YYEEEE. V gave up 2 bases and J gave up 2 bases, with 19 bases separating them. The CDR3 sequence is CASSFSGRILINTGELFF. CDR3 bases: TGTGCCAGCAGCTTCAGTGGGCGGATACTAATTAACACCGGGGAGCTGTTTTTT.

For this clonotype: One end of the junction fails to match germline, which may point to a read error. This chain links TRBV7-7 with TRBJ2-2, with D unresolved. CDR1 and CDR2 from the germline V gene are SSHAT and FNYEAQ (reference sequence). The CDR3 contains 14 residues. The CDR3 bases are TGTGCTAGCAGACCGGGCTCCAACACCGGGGAGCTGTTTTTT. It translates to CASRPGSNTGELFF.

The gene calls are TRBV6-1 and TRBJ1-6; 8 bases are a match to TRBD1. V gave up 5 bases and J gave up 9 bases; unmatched junction bases: 12. The germline V gene encodes CDR1 MNHNS and CDR2 SASEGT. CDR3 length equals 16 residues. The chain's CDR3 is CASSYSYRQGFSPLHF. CDR3 DNA: TGTGCCAGCAGTTACTCGTATCGACAGGGGTTTTCACCCCTCCACTTT.

There are many counts of this clonotype. The chain employs TRBV29-1 and TRBJ1-3; the D is unclear. Germline-derived CDR1 and CDR2 are SQVTM and ANQGSEA. Trimming shortened V by 0 bases and J by 6 bases, and 9 bases separated the two germline ends. This CDR3 comprises 13 residues. The CDR3 protein is CSVEERQLNTIYF. The CDR3 DNA reads as TGCAGCGTTGAAGAACGGCAGTTAAACACCATATATTTT. Looking up the rest from reference TRBV29-1 and TRBJ1-3 gives the full variable domain: SAVISQKPSRDICQRGTSLTIQCQVDSQVTMMFWYRQQPGQSLTLIATANQGSEATYESGFVIDKFPISRPNLTFSTLTVSNMSPEDSSIYLCSVEERQLNTIYFGEGSWLTVV.

The chain uses TRBV14 and TRBJ1-2; no definite D call. The germline V and J ends were trimmed by 11 bases and 3 bases, with 19 bases remaining between them. The CDR3 loop spans 14 amino acids. The germline gives CDR1 SGHDN, CDR2 FVKESK. The CDR3 loop is CAAAAEVNDYGYTF. CDR3 sequence (DNA): TGTGCCGCCGCGGCGGAAGTGAATGACTATGGCTACACCTTC.

The chain couples TRBV12-3 or TRBV12-4 to TRBJ2-5, with 13 positions matching TRBD2. This CDR3 region has 15 residues. V was clipped by 6 bases and J by 5 bases; unmatched bases: 6. CDR3 nucleotide sequence: TGTGCCAGCAGCCCCTGGGGACTAGCGGGGGAGACCCAGTACTTC. Residues: CASSPWGLAGETQYF.

There are a few counts of this clonotype. The rearrangement uses TRBV7-9 and TRBJ1-1; maybe TRBD1 (5 bases). Trimming pared 5 bases from V and 6 bases from J, leaving 13 bases between. The CDR3 length is 13 residues. Germline-derived CDR1 and CDR2 are SEHNR and FQNEAQ (reference sequence). The CDR3 bases are TGTGCCAGCAGCCCGACAGTAACTGCTGAAGCTTTCTTT. Translation: CASSPTVTAEAFF.

This clonotype has only a few counts. This chain uses TRBV7-9 with TRBJ2-7; no reliable D call. CDR1 and CDR2 from the germline V gene are SEHNR and FQNEAQ (reference sequence). The CDR3 contains 14 residues. V gave up 9 bases and J gave up 0 bases, with 15 bases separating them. CDR3: CASSRGPGSYEQYF. The CDR3 DNA reads as TGTGCCAGTAGCCGCGGACCCGGCTCCTACGAGCAGTACTTC.